This T cell receptor (beta chain) originates from a study of early T cells in non-severe SARS-CoV-2 infection. This clonotype came up a few times. Trimming took 5 bases from V and 15 from J, leaving 17 bases between them. Germline CDR1 reads KGHSH; CDR2 reads LQKENI. CDR3 length: 12 amino acids. MiXCR was run by TCRdb on the 5' RACE reads, yielding one entry per CDR3 protein. Of 97,000 or so distinct CDR3 sequences detected, 9.5% to 11% appear once; the ten largest clones hold around 4.6%. This sample comprised whole blood, obtained at baseline. The chain combines TRBV18 with TRBJ2-1, with D perhaps TRBD1 (6 bases). The sequence came from an adult who was a healthcare worker with PCR-confirmed SARS-CoV-2 infection or an uninfected control (not recorded which). CDR3 amino acids: CASSSGQTRVFF. DNA of the CDR3: TGTGCCAGCTCATCTGGACAGACGCGGGTGTTCTTC.